The 21 T cell receptor beta chains below were found in one sample sequenced in a study of T cells in Graves' hyperthyroidism and ophthalmopathy. The investigators amplified TCR beta CDR3 regions from RNA transcripts. Researchers ran a first-round RT-PCR on the TCR CDR3 using the HTBI primer set. TCRdb recomputed calls from the multiplex PCR reads with MiXCR, one row per CDR3 protein. The sample has hundreds of thousands of distinct CDR3 sequences; around a quarter are singletons. Sample: blood. The receptors were gathered from a woman aged 25 to 39 with Graves' ophthalmopathy.

This clonotype was detected many times. The CDR3 DNA follows: TGTGCCAGCAGCCAAGAAGAGGGACTCGACACTGAAGCTTTCTTT. Translation gives CASSQEEGLDTEAFF. This chain joins TRBV4-2 and TRBJ1-1; D perhaps matches TRBD1 (5 bases). This CDR3 is 15 amino acids long. CDR1 and CDR2 (germline): LGHNA, YNFKEQ. Trimming cost V 0 bases and J 3 bases, with 11 bases left between them.

The sample holds many counts of this clonotype. The chain links TRBV10-2 to TRBJ1-3; unclear D gene. Trimming shortened V by 3 bases and J by 4 bases, and 10 bases separated the two germline ends. The CDR3 runs to 14 residues. Germline-derived CDR1 and CDR2 are WSHSY and SAAADI. This chain's CDR3 is CASSENVVGNTIYF. The CDR3 nucleotides read TGCGCCAGCAGTGAAAACGTGGTCGGAAACACCATATATTTT.

At least ten counts were recorded for this clonotype. This rearrangement joins TRBV11-2 to TRBJ1-2; no firm D call. The germline gives CDR1 SGHAT, CDR2 FQNNGV. This CDR3 contains 15 residues. Trimming stripped 5 bases from V and 3 bases from J, with 16 bases between. The CDR3 region is CASSPRRGGDYGYTF. CDR3 nucleotide sequence: TGTGCCAGCAGCCCGAGGCGTGGAGGTGACTATGGCTACACCTTC.

This clonotype appeared many times. The chain has TRBV2 and TRBJ2-2; unclear D gene. Germline V gives CDR1 SNHLY, CDR2 FYNNEI. The V end lost 4 bases, the J end lost 3 bases, and 9 bases lay between the germline ends. CDR3 length: 14 amino acids. The CDR3 protein is CASSVDTYTGELFF. DNA for the CDR3: TGTGCCAGCAGTGTTGACACCTACACCGGGGAGCTGTTTTTT.

The table lists this clonotype with a few counts. This chain connects TRBV5-1 to TRBJ2-5; TRBD2 matches 14 bases. Germline V lookup: CDR1 SGHRS, CDR2 YFSETQ. V was clipped by 0 bases and J by 2 bases; unmatched bases: 9. The CDR3 totals 19 residues. The CDR3 here is CASSLAPGLAGVTQETQYF. DNA of the CDR3: TGCGCCAGCAGCTTGGCACCGGGACTAGCGGGGGTTACTCAAGAGACCCAGTACTTC.

Ten or more counts support this clonotype. The chain joins TRBV7-9 to TRBJ1-1; TRBD1 matches at 8 bases. After removal of 6 bases from V and 4 bases from J, the junction contained 4 bases not matched to a gene. The CDR3 is made up of 13 amino acids. Germline lookup yields CDR1 SEHNR and CDR2 FQNEAQ (reference sequence). The CDR3 loop reads CASREGQGTEAFF. CDR3 nucleotides: TGTGCCAGCAGGGAAGGACAGGGCACTGAAGCTTTCTTT. The full variable domain, rest sourced from reference TRBV7-9 and TRBJ1-1, is DTGVSQNPRHKITKRGQNVTFRCDPISEHNRLYWYRQTLGQGPEFLTYFQNEAQLEKSRLLSDRFSAERPKGSFSTLEIQRTEQGDSAMYLCASREGQGTEAFFGQGTRLTVV.

This clonotype was detected a few times. The V and J genes are TRBV6-1 and TRBJ1-2; 7 bases line up with TRBD1. Per germline, CDR1 MNHNS and CDR2 SASEGT. This CDR3 has 15 amino acids. V shed 8 bases, J shed 0 bases, and the junction held 9 bases outside the gene matches. The CDR3 reads CASGAAGGTNYGYTF. DNA for the CDR3: TGTGCCAGCGGGGCGGCAGGGGGGACTAACTATGGCTACACCTTC.

This clonotype was recorded at least ten times. This chain connects TRBV5-1 to TRBJ2-7; 12 nucleotides match TRBD1. This CDR3 spans 15 amino acids. After removal of 6 bases from V and 3 bases from J, the junction contained 7 bases not matched to a gene. Per germline, CDR1 SGHRS and CDR2 YFSETQ. DNA for the CDR3: TGCGCCAGCAACCTGGGACAGGGGGCCGTCTACGAGCAGTACTTC. Amino acids: CASNLGQGAVYEQYF.

This clonotype showed up just once. One end of the junction varies from germline; a read error may be responsible. The CDR3 DNA sequence: TGTGCCAGTAGCGACCGGGACAGGGGGATCGTCGGGGAGCTGTGTTTT. Amino acid sequence: CASSDRDRGIVGELCF. The chain has TRBV19 and TRBJ2-2, with 11 bases aligning to TRBD1. The length of the CDR3 is 16 residues. From germline, CDR1 is LNHDA and CDR2 SQIVND (reference sequence).

Details on this clonotype: Being one base from a much bigger clone, this may be a read error. The genes are TRBV28 and TRBJ1-1; D possibly corresponds to TRBD1 (5 bases). CDR1 is MDHEN and CDR2 is SYDVKM in the germline V gene. This CDR3 comprises 17 residues. CDR3 in amino acids: CASSFRAGLRMNTESFF. The DNA for the CDR3 is TGTGCCAGCAGTTTCAGGGCAGGACTTCGGATGAACACTGAATCTTTCTTT.

This clonotype was recorded at least ten times. This chain links TRBV5-1 with TRBJ2-2; 14 bases fit TRBD2. CDR1 is SGHRS, CDR2 YFSETQ, per germline. This CDR3 spans 16 amino acids. The V segment lost 4 bases and the J segment 4 bases; nucleotides outside the gene matches: 3. DNA for the CDR3: TGCGCCAGCAGCGCGGGGACTAGCGGGGGCACCGGGGAGCTGTTTTTT. This translates into CASSAGTSGGTGELFF.

DNA of the CDR3: TGTGCCAGCAGTTTATTTTCCGGGGTCGAGCAGTACTTC. Translating it yields CASSLFSGVEQYF. The chain has TRBV28 and TRBJ2-7; D is perhaps TRBD2 (5 bases). Trimming took off 1 base at V and 6 bases at J, with 10 bases between the two ends. Germline lookup yields CDR1 MDHEN and CDR2 SYDVKM. The CDR3 consists of 13 residues.

This clonotype was seen many times. V and J are TRBV3-1 and TRBJ1-5; weak D call: TRBD1 (6 bases). The CDR3 is made up of 16 amino acids. Germline lookup yields CDR1 LGHDT and CDR2 YNNKEL (reference sequence). Trimming removed 1 base from V and 0 bases from J, with 10 bases in between. The CDR3 protein is CASSQGGQLSNQPQHF. The CDR3 DNA is TGTGCCAGCAGCCAAGGAGGACAGCTTAGCAATCAGCCCCAGCATTTT.

This clonotype has ten or more counts. The rearrangement links TRBV6-5 to TRBJ1-4; weak D call: TRBD1 (6 bases). The germline V gene encodes CDR1 MNHEY and CDR2 SVGAGI. V was shortened by 8 bases and J by 8 bases, with 21 bases between the two germline ends. The CDR3 runs 15 residues. The chain's CDR3 is CASGGDAGGREKLFF. CDR3 nucleotides: TGTGCCAGCGGGGGTGATGCGGGGGGCAGGGAAAAACTGTTTTTT.

This clonotype came up many times. This chain joins TRBV6-1 and TRBJ2-5, with 9 bases aligning to TRBD2. V was clipped by 6 bases and J by 5 bases; unmatched bases: 10. The germline V gene encodes CDR1 MNHNS and CDR2 SASEGT. The CDR3 runs to 15 residues. The CDR3 spells CASRRRGGAFETQYF. In DNA form, the CDR3 reads TGTGCCAGCAGGAGGCGGGGGGGCGCCTTCGAGACCCAGTACTTC.

This clonotype was detected many times. The gene calls are TRBV12-3 or TRBV12-4 and TRBJ2-7; D remains unclear. Trimming took off 7 bases at V and 1 base at J, with 14 bases between the two ends. The CDR3 is made up of 14 amino acids. CDR3 coding DNA: TGTGCCAGCATCGAAGGACGCCGATCCTACGAGCAGTACTTC. Its protein is CASIEGRRSYEQYF.

This chain connects TRBV12-3 or TRBV12-4 to TRBJ1-1, with no clear D. This CDR3 has 15 residues. Trimming pared 4 bases from V and 7 bases from J, leaving 19 bases between. CDR3 bases: TGTGCCAGCAGTTCCCAGGTGGAACCGATTATTGAAGCTTTCTTT. It encodes CASSSQVEPIIEAFF.

This clonotype was found a few times. The rearrangement joins TRBV30 to TRBJ2-5; TRBD2 matches at 9 bases. Germline loops: CDR1 GTSNPN, CDR2 SVGIG (reference sequence). This CDR3 region has 15 residues. Losses at the gene ends were 3 bases for V and 4 bases for J; bases not matched to a gene: 9. Here the CDR3 DNA reads TGTGCCTGGAGGCCCAGCGGGGGGCGCCGAGAGACCCAGTACTTC. This sequence encodes CAWRPSGGRRETQYF.

This sequence joins TRBV5-1 and TRBJ2-2; no definite D call. Trimming left V 5 bases short and J 5 bases short, with 13 bases between. CDR3 length equals 14 residues. Germline values: CDR1 SGHRS, CDR2 YFSETQ. The CDR3 loop reads CASRMNVRTGELFF. The CDR3, as DNA: TGCGCCAGCAGAATGAATGTTCGTACCGGGGAGCTGTTTTTT.

This clonotype was detected many times. The chain employs TRBV20-1 and TRBJ1-2; 9 bases line up with TRBD1. The V and J ends lost 5 bases and 5 bases, in that order; junction bases with no gene match: 6. The germline CDR1 and CDR2 sequences are DFQATT and SNEGSKA (reference sequence). The length of the CDR3 is 13 residues. The CDR3 region is CSAAQGAEYGYTF. The CDR3 DNA is TGCAGTGCTGCACAGGGGGCAGAGTATGGCTACACCTTC.

This clonotype came up many times. The chain carries TRBV7-9 and TRBJ2-7; maybe TRBD1 (6 bases). This CDR3 comprises 12 residues. The V end lost 6 bases, the J end lost 6 bases, and 12 bases lay between the germline ends. Per germline, CDR1 SEHNR and CDR2 FQNEAQ (reference sequence). CDR3 sequence reads: CASSPQGSEQYF. The CDR3 DNA reads as TGTGCCAGCAGTCCCCAGGGGTCCGAGCAGTACTTC. The full variable domain, in which reference TRBV7-9 and TRBJ2-7 provide the parts outside the CDR3, is DTGVSQNPRHKITKRGQNVTFRCDPISEHNRLYWYRQTLGQGPEFLTYFQNEAQLEKSRLLSDRFSAERPKGSFSTLEIQRTEQGDSAMYLCASSPQGSEQYFGPGTRLTVT.